The rows below give T cell receptor beta chains drawn from one sample of a study of STAT5B mutations in CD4+ large granular lymphocyte leukemia. Profiled with immunoSEQ multiplex PCR; TCRdb holds only in-frame clones, not every one. The table records 4,500 to 5,000 clones, just under 80% of them present only once. Sequenced material: PBMCs. Receptors were obtained from a man between 70 and 80 years old with CD4+ T-cell large granular lymphocyte leukemia. The CDR3 runs from the conserved cysteine through the conserved F or W. A D gene is named only where the DNA matches it firmly. A row's size may be missing; if present it is once, few, many or a size class.

j_gene: TRBJ1-5
v_gene: TRBV19
d_gene: -
abundance: -
len: 15
CDR3nt: TGTGCCAGTAGTATAGCCGCCGGTAATTTTCAGCCCCAGCATTTT
CDR3aa: CASSIAAGNFQPQHF

j_gene: TRBJ1-1
v_gene: TRBV2
d_gene: -
abundance: -
len: 15
CDR3nt: TGTGCCAGCAGTGTCTTCTGGGGGAAGAACACTGAAGCTTTCTTT
CDR3aa: CASSVFWGKNTEAFF

j_gene: TRBJ2-1
v_gene: TRBV6-1
d_gene: -
abundance: -
len: 11
CDR3nt: TGTGCCAGCAGTGAAGGGAATGAGCAGTTCTTC
CDR3aa: CASSEGNEQFF

j_gene: TRBJ2-3
v_gene: TRBV6-1
d_gene: -
abundance: -
len: 15
CDR3nt: TGTGCCAGCACCCTCCCGGCAACTAGCACAGATACGCAGTATTTT
CDR3aa: CASTLPATSTDTQYF

j_gene: TRBJ1-1
v_gene: TRBV20-1
d_gene: -
abundance: few
len: 11
CDR3nt: TGCAGTGCTAGATCAAACACTGAAGCTTTCTTT
CDR3aa: CSARSNTEAFF

j_gene: TRBJ2-5
v_gene: TRBV10-1
d_gene: -
abundance: -
len: 14
CDR3nt: TGCGCCAGCAGCCAGTCTGGGGGCCAAGAGACCCAGTACTTC
CDR3aa: CASSQSGGQETQYF

j_gene: TRBJ1-3
v_gene: TRBV29-1
d_gene: -
abundance: -
len: 15
CDR3nt: TGCAGCGTTTCTCTTTATGGGGGTTCTGGAAACACCATATATTTT
CDR3aa: CSVSLYGGSGNTIYF

j_gene: TRBJ1-5
v_gene: TRBV19
d_gene: TRBD1
abundance: -
len: 14
CDR3nt: TGTGCCATCGCGACAGGGAACAGAGATCAGCCCCAGCATTTT
CDR3aa: CAIATGNRDQPQHF

j_gene: TRBJ2-3
v_gene: TRBV2
d_gene: -
abundance: -
len: 12
CDR3nt: TGTGCCAGCAGTCCCCCCAGGGGGGAGGAGTATTTT
CDR3aa: CASSPPRGEEYF

j_gene: TRBJ1-3
v_gene: TRBV5-4
d_gene: -
abundance: once
len: 15
CDR3nt: TGTGCCAGCAGCTTGGCCTCTTCCTCTGGAAACACCATATATTTT
CDR3aa: CASSLASSSGNTIYF

j_gene: TRBJ2-1
v_gene: TRBV5-8
d_gene: -
abundance: -
len: 17
CDR3nt: TGTGCCAGCAGCCCACGGTGGGTGCGGGGCTCCTACAATGAGCAGTTCTTC
CDR3aa: CASSPRWVRGSYNEQFF

j_gene: TRBJ2-3
v_gene: TRBV10-2
d_gene: -
abundance: -
len: 13
CDR3nt: TGCGCCAGCAGCCCCAGGGACCCAGATACGCAGTATTTT
CDR3aa: CASSPRDPDTQYF

j_gene: TRBJ2-7
v_gene: TRBV5-4
d_gene: -
abundance: few
len: 14
CDR3nt: TGTGCCAGCAGCTCCACGGAGTTCTCAAACGAGCAGTACTTC
CDR3aa: CASSSTEFSNEQYF

j_gene: TRBJ2-5
v_gene: TRBV27
d_gene: TRBD1
abundance: -
len: 17
CDR3nt: TGTGCCAGCAGTCCCCAACCACCCGGACAGGGGGGAGAGACCCAGTACTTC
CDR3aa: CASSPQPPGQGGETQYF

j_gene: TRBJ2-2
v_gene: TRBV21-1
d_gene: -
abundance: -
len: 19
CDR3nt: TGTGCCAGCAGCAAATCCCAAACGAACCGGACATCGAACACCGGGGAGCTGTTTTTT
CDR3aa: CASSKSQTNRTSNTGELFF

j_gene: TRBJ2-2
v_gene: TRBV11-2
d_gene: TRBD2
abundance: -
len: 16
CDR3nt: TGTGCCAGCAGCTTAGAACTAGCGGCTAACACCGGGGAGCTGTTTTTT
CDR3aa: CASSLELAANTGELFF

j_gene: TRBJ2-6
v_gene: TRBV19
d_gene: -
abundance: -
len: 17
CDR3nt: TGTGCCAGTAGGCCGGGAGCTTGGGCCTCCGGGGCCAACGTCCTGACTTTC
CDR3aa: CASRPGAWASGANVLTF

j_gene: TRBJ2-7
v_gene: TRBV2
d_gene: -
abundance: -
len: 13
CDR3nt: TGTGCCAGCCAGACAGTTTTCTCCTACGAGCAGTACTTC
CDR3aa: CASQTVFSYEQYF

j_gene: TRBJ2-3
v_gene: TRBV27
d_gene: TRBD2
abundance: -
len: 16
CDR3nt: TGTGCCAGCAGAAGACAGAGCGGGAGTGGGACAGATACGCAGTATTTT
CDR3aa: CASRRQSGSGTDTQYF

j_gene: TRBJ1-4
v_gene: TRBV2
d_gene: -
abundance: -
len: 13
CDR3nt: TGTGCCAGCAGGACCGGGACTAATGAAAAACTGTTTTTT
CDR3aa: CASRTGTNEKLFF

j_gene: TRBJ2-7
v_gene: TRBV7-8
d_gene: -
abundance: -
len: 18
CDR3nt: TGTGCCAGCAGCCCGTCGCCGGCAGATTCTCGAAGTTCCTACGAGCAGTACTTC
CDR3aa: CASSPSPADSRSSYEQYF

j_gene: TRBJ1-2
v_gene: TRBV6-5
d_gene: -
abundance: once
len: 16
CDR3nt: TGTGCCAGCAGTTCCGCGAGGGGGGAGGTTAACTATGGCTACACCTTC
CDR3aa: CASSSARGEVNYGYTF

j_gene: TRBJ2-5
v_gene: TRBV6-1
d_gene: -
abundance: -
len: 13
CDR3nt: TGTGCCAGCAGTGAAGCCACCCAAGAGACCCAGTACTTC
CDR3aa: CASSEATQETQYF

j_gene: TRBJ2-2
v_gene: TRBV2
d_gene: TRBD1
abundance: -
len: 13
CDR3nt: TGTGCCAGCAGTGGACAGGGGCCCGGGGAGCTGTTTTTT
CDR3aa: CASSGQGPGELFF

j_gene: TRBJ2-3
v_gene: TRBV4-1
d_gene: -
abundance: -
len: 13
CDR3nt: TGCGCCAGCAGCCAAGATCTAATGGATACGCAGTATTTT
CDR3aa: CASSQDLMDTQYF

j_gene: TRBJ1-1
v_gene: TRBV30
d_gene: -
abundance: -
len: 11
CDR3nt: TGTGCCTGGAGTAGGAACACTGAAGCTTTCTTT
CDR3aa: CAWSRNTEAFF

j_gene: TRBJ1-5
v_gene: TRBV16
d_gene: -
abundance: -
len: 13
CDR3nt: TGTGCCACTATCCCCGACCCCAATCAGCCCCAGCATTTT
CDR3aa: CATIPDPNQPQHF

j_gene: TRBJ2-7
v_gene: TRBV6-1
d_gene: TRBD1
abundance: few
len: 15
CDR3nt: TGTGCCAGCACCCCGGGACAGGGGGCGCCGTACGAGCAGTACTTC
CDR3aa: CASTPGQGAPYEQYF

j_gene: TRBJ2-7
v_gene: TRBV5-1
d_gene: TRBD2
abundance: -
len: 17
CDR3nt: TGCGCCAGCAGCTTGGCGCGTAGCGGGAGTCATAACTACGAGCAGTACTTC
CDR3aa: CASSLARSGSHNYEQYF

j_gene: TRBJ2-1
v_gene: TRBV10-3
d_gene: TRBD1
abundance: -
len: 16
CDR3nt: TGTGCCATCAGCGGGACAGGGTCTAATACTTACAATGAGCAGTTCTTC
CDR3aa: CAISGTGSNTYNEQFF

j_gene: TRBJ2-2
v_gene: TRBV18
d_gene: -
abundance: -
len: 14
CDR3nt: TGTGCCAGCTCACTCGTGACGCGGAGCGGGGAGCTGTTTTTT
CDR3aa: CASSLVTRSGELFF

j_gene: TRBJ2-1
v_gene: TRBV7-9
d_gene: TRBD1
abundance: once
len: 15
CDR3nt: TGTGCCAGCAGCCGCGGACAGGGGGATGTGAATGAGCAGTTCTTC
CDR3aa: CASSRGQGDVNEQFF

j_gene: TRBJ1-2
v_gene: TRBV11-3
d_gene: TRBD1
abundance: once
len: 17
CDR3nt: TGTGCCAGCAGCTTAAACCGGGACAGCCTGGGCCACTATGGCTACACCTTC
CDR3aa: CASSLNRDSLGHYGYTF

j_gene: TRBJ2-1
v_gene: TRBV28
d_gene: -
abundance: -
len: 17
CDR3nt: TGTGCCAGCAGTAATAATCTCGACGGGTTAACCTACAATGAGCAGTTCTTC
CDR3aa: CASSNNLDGLTYNEQFF

j_gene: TRBJ2-1
v_gene: TRBV18
d_gene: TRBD2
abundance: -
len: 14
CDR3nt: TGTGCCAGCTCAGAGGGACTAGCGGGATTGGAGCAGTTCTTC
CDR3aa: CASSEGLAGLEQFF

j_gene: TRBJ2-5
v_gene: TRBV6-5
d_gene: -
abundance: once
len: 14
CDR3nt: TGTGCCAGCAGTTTTGGGGATGTCCAAGAGACCCAGTACTTC
CDR3aa: CASSFGDVQETQYF

j_gene: TRBJ1-2
v_gene: TRBV19
d_gene: -
abundance: -
len: 14
CDR3nt: TGTGCCAGTAGTCCCCACTCGATTTTTTATGGCTACACCTTC
CDR3aa: CASSPHSIFYGYTF